One and the same sample provided the 10 T cell receptor beta chains below, sequenced in a study of radiation and T cells in renal cell carcinoma. Profiled with immunoSEQ multiplex PCR; TCRdb holds only in-frame clones, not every one. In the table there are roughly 90,000 clones, about 82% of which are singletons. Time point specified: blood 4 weeks post-SBRT, at nephrectomy. As for treatment: 15 Gy SBRT to primary tumor, nephrectomy 4 weeks later. The sample consisted of blood, taken from a patient whose treatment included radiotherapy and nephrectomy. These receptors were taken from a man aged 50 to 59 with renal cell carcinoma.

The rearrangement links TRBV5-1 to TRBJ2-1; tentative D call: TRBD1 (7 bases). Trimming pared 0 bases from V and 5 bases from J, leaving 12 bases between. Germline V lookup: CDR1 SGHRS, CDR2 YFSETQ. This CDR3 is built from 15 residues. The CDR3 region has the DNA TGCGCCAGCAGCTTGGTGCAGGGGGGTAACAATGAGCAGTTCTTC. Amino acids: CASSLVQGGNNEQFF. Drawing the rest from reference TRBV5-1 and TRBJ2-1, the complete variable domain is KAGVTQTPRYLIKTRGQQVTLSCSPISGHRSVSWYQQTPGQGLQFLFEYFSETQRNKGNFPGRFSGRQFSNSRSEMNVSTLELGDSALYLCASSLVQGGNNEQFFGPGTRLTVL.

The chain joins TRBV7-4 to TRBJ1-5, with D possibly TRBD1 on 5 matching bases. Deletions cut 3 bases from V and 2 bases from J, with 8 bases between. Germline V CDR1 and CDR2: SGHVT, SQSDAQ. The CDR3 consists of 14 residues. The DNA of the CDR3 is TGTGCCAGCAGCTTCGTAGGGGGCAATCAGCCCCAGCATTTT. Translating gives CASSFVGGNQPQHF.

The chain is built from TRBV4-3 and TRBJ2-7, with a tentative D call TRBD2 (5 bases). Trimming took 0 bases from V and 5 from J, leaving 17 bases between them. The CDR3 has 16 residues. Germline lookup yields CDR1 LGHNA and CDR2 YSLEER. CDR3 loop: CASSQDERSIADEQYF. DNA of the CDR3: TGCGCCAGCAGCCAAGATGAGCGGAGTATCGCAGACGAGCAGTACTTC.

The chain employs TRBV11-3 and TRBJ1-6; maybe TRBD1 (5 bases). The ends were cut back, 5 bases at V and 9 bases at J, with 11 bases in the middle. This CDR3 has 13 amino acids. CDR1 SGHNT and CDR2 YENEEA come from the germline V gene. The DNA of the CDR3 is TGTGCCAGCAGCGCTGGGGGGGGTTCACCCCTCCACTTT. Its protein is CASSAGGGSPLHF.

This clone was observed a single time. The gene calls are TRBV6-5 and TRBJ1-6, with 8 positions matching TRBD1. The CDR3 totals 16 residues. From germline, CDR1 is MNHEY and CDR2 SVGAGI. Losses at the gene ends were 0 bases for V and 6 bases for J; bases not matched to a gene: 4. CDR3 region: CASSYSWDRTNSPLHF. The CDR3 DNA reads TGTGCCAGCAGTTACTCATGGGACAGGACTAATTCACCCCTCCACTTT.

The rearrangement joins TRBV9 to TRBJ1-2; D uncertain. CDR1 is SGDLS, CDR2 YYNGEE, per germline. The CDR3 has 15 amino acids. Trimming stripped 3 bases from V and 0 bases from J, with 12 bases between. The chain's CDR3 is CASSAALGANYGYTF. In DNA form, the CDR3 reads TGTGCCAGCAGCGCGGCTTTGGGAGCTAACTATGGCTACACCTTC. The complete variable domain, with remaining parts taken from reference TRBV9 and TRBJ1-2, reads DSGVTQTPKHLITATGQRVTLRCSPRSGDLSVYWYQQSLDQGLQFLIQYYNGEERAKGNILERFSAQQFPDLHSELNLSSLELGDSALYFCASSAALGANYGYTFGSGTRLTVV.

This sequence joins TRBV5-4 and TRBJ1-2; 11 bases align to TRBD1. Per the germline V gene, CDR1 is SGHNT and CDR2 is YYREEE (reference sequence). V lost 3 bases to trimming and J lost 6 bases; unmatched junction nucleotides: 13. The CDR3 totals 17 residues. The CDR3 DNA follows: TGTGCCAGCAGCTGGGGAGCCGGACAGGGGGCTATTAATGGCTACACCTTC. Amino acid sequence: CASSWGAGQGAINGYTF.

The V and J genes are TRBV27 and TRBJ1-4, with TRBD1 identical over 7 bases. Trimming at V came to 6 bases and at J to 3 bases, leaving 7 bases not matched to a gene. The CDR3 totals 15 residues. CDR1 is MNHEY, CDR2 SMNVEV, per germline (reference sequence). The CDR3 protein is CASRAEGAANEKLFF. The CDR3 nucleotides are TGTGCCAGCAGGGCCGAGGGGGCGGCTAATGAAAAACTGTTTTTT.

This clone came up a few times. The chain links TRBV4-1 to TRBJ1-5; 7 positions match TRBD1. V gave up 3 bases and J gave up 0 bases; unmatched junction bases: 14. CDR3 length: 19 amino acids. Germline assignment: CDR1 MGHRA and CDR2 YSYEKL. The CDR3 nucleotides are TGCGCCAGCAGCCAGTATACTTTTACAGGGGATTATAGCAATCAGCCCCAGCATTTT. This translates into CASSQYTFTGDYSNQPQHF.

A few counts support this clone. V gene TRBV30 combines with J gene TRBJ1-5; a possible D gene is TRBD1 (5 bases). The V and J ends lost 2 bases and 7 bases respectively, with 12 bases between them. CDR1 and CDR2 from the germline V gene are GTSNPN and SVGIG (reference sequence). This CDR3 has 13 residues. Here the CDR3 DNA reads TGTGCCTGGAGTCCCCTGGGGGAACAGCCCCAGCATTTT. Amino acid sequence: CAWSPLGEQPQHF.